Presented here are 25 T cell receptor beta chains from one specimen sequenced in a study of shared clonotypes between healthy human individuals. Sequencing was performed with immunoSEQ multiplex PCR; in TCRdb, only in-frame clones are kept and a portion is missing. The table shows approximately 2,300,000 clones, with 85% to 95% occurring only once. Input material: naive CD4+ T cells from PBMCs. Subset denoted: CD45RA+ positively selected. The receptors originated from a man between 18 and 29 years old in good health. Some clones in this sample may be carry-over from other donors' samples.

The V call is TRBV2, the J call TRBJ1-4, with TRBD1 as a possible D gene (5 bases). Germline lookup yields CDR1 SNHLY and CDR2 FYNNEI. This CDR3 comprises 13 residues. V was trimmed by 6 bases and J by 8 bases, leaving 13 bases between them. The CDR3 DNA sequence: TGTGCCAGCAGACTAGGGACCCAAGAAAAACTGTTTTTT. It is translated as CASRLGTQEKLFF.

The chain combines TRBV11-2 with TRBJ1-5, with D tentatively TRBD1 (6 bases). V was pared by 5 bases and J by 3 bases, with 14 bases between. This CDR3 is built from 15 residues. Germline V lookup: CDR1 SGHAT, CDR2 FQNNGV. CDR3 DNA: TGTGCCAGCAGCCTCTTCGGGGGCACCAATCAGCCCCAGCATTTT. Translating gives CASSLFGGTNQPQHF.

The chain employs TRBV5-5 and TRBJ2-6; TRBD1 agrees at 7 bases. Trimming removed 3 bases from V and 4 bases from J; junction bases left unmatched: 10. The CDR3 is made up of 17 amino acids. CDR1 and CDR2 (germline): SGHKS, YYEKEE (reference sequence). DNA of the CDR3: TGTGCCAGCAGCTCCTGGACAGGTCCCCCGGGGGCCAACGTCCTGACTTTC. Protein product: CASSSWTGPPGANVLTF.

The chain carries TRBV19 and TRBJ2-4, with D possibly TRBD1 on 6 matching bases. The CDR3 loop spans 14 amino acids. Per germline, CDR1 LNHDA and CDR2 SQIVND (reference sequence). V lost 7 bases and J 2 bases, leaving 12 bases between the germline ends. The DNA of the CDR3 is TGTGCCAGTACCGATAGGGGGTCCAAAAACATTCAGTACTTC. Protein product: CASTDRGSKNIQYF.

J is TRBJ2-3 and V is TRBV9; the D gene is possibly TRBD2 (5 bases). V lost 2 bases and J lost 2, with 15 bases in between. Germline assignment: CDR1 SGDLS and CDR2 YYNGEE. The CDR3 is made up of 16 amino acids. The CDR3 reads CASSVGGWSPTDTQYF. The CDR3 nucleotides are TGTGCCAGCAGCGTCGGAGGTTGGTCCCCCACAGATACGCAGTATTTT. The complete variable domain, with remaining parts taken from reference TRBV9 and TRBJ2-3, reads DSGVTQTPKHLITATGQRVTLRCSPRSGDLSVYWYQQSLDQGLQFLIQYYNGEERAKGNILERFSAQQFPDLHSELNLSSLELGDSALYFCASSVGGWSPTDTQYFGPGTRLTVL.

The chain links TRBV14 to TRBJ2-7; weak D call: TRBD1 (5 bases). Germline V CDR1 and CDR2: SGHDN, FVKESK. V dropped 4 bases and J dropped 2 bases, with 15 bases sitting between them. This CDR3 spans 15 amino acids. CDR3 amino acids: CASSRSHQGPYEQYF. CDR3 bases: TGTGCCAGCAGCCGGAGTCACCAGGGCCCCTACGAGCAGTACTTC. Complete variable domain (other parts from reference TRBV14 and TRBJ2-7): EAGVTQFPSHSVIEKGQTVTLRCDPISGHDNLYWYRRVMGKEIKFLLHFVKESKQDESGMPNNRFLAERTGGTYSTLKVQPAELEDSGVYFCASSRSHQGPYEQYFGPGTRLTVT.

The chain employs TRBV29-1 and TRBJ2-2, with TRBD1 matching 7 bases. This CDR3 comprises 13 residues. With 4 bases clipped from V and 8 bases from J, the junction kept 7 bases outside the gene matches. Germline CDR1 and CDR2: SQVTM and ANQGSEA. The CDR3 nucleotides are TGCAGCGTTGTCCCCGACAGGGATGGGGAGCTGTTTTTT. Protein product: CSVVPDRDGELFF.

The chain joins TRBV29-1 to TRBJ1-1; D is unresolved. Looked up from germline, CDR1 is SQVTM and CDR2 is ANQGSEA. The CDR3 is made up of 12 amino acids. Trimming removed 7 bases from V and 5 bases from J, with 14 bases in between. The DNA for the CDR3 is TGCAGCGGGAGCCGGGCTCGGACTGAAGCTTTCTTT. This codes for CSGSRARTEAFF.

The V call is TRBV4-1, the J call TRBJ2-5; D perhaps matches TRBD1 (6 bases). Germline CDR1 and CDR2: MGHRA and YSYEKL. V dropped 10 bases and J dropped 11 bases, with 29 bases sitting between them. The CDR3 has 15 amino acids. CDR3 region: CATASVGTPGVEQYF. CDR3 coding DNA: TGCGCCACCGCGAGTGTAGGGACACCAGGAGTAGAGCAGTACTTC.

The chain recombines TRBV6-6 with TRBJ1-5; D not certain. This CDR3 is 14 amino acids long. V lost 6 bases and J 3 bases, leaving 12 bases between the germline ends. Germline lookup yields CDR1 MNHNY and CDR2 SVGAGI (reference sequence). The CDR3 is CASSPRRDNQPQHF. DNA for the CDR3: TGTGCCAGCAGCCCCCGGAGGGACAATCAGCCCCAGCATTTT.

The chain is built from TRBV5-6 and TRBJ2-1, with D tentatively TRBD2 (5 bases). The CDR3 consists of 13 residues. Germline V gene data show CDR1 as SGHDT and CDR2 as YYEEEE. V was trimmed by 3 bases and J by 8 bases, leaving 12 bases between them. For the CDR3, the DNA is TGTGCCAGCAGCTCCGTTAGCGCGTATGAGCAGTTCTTC. Encoded protein: CASSSVSAYEQFF.

J is TRBJ2-7 and V is TRBV5-1; 8 bases are a match to TRBD2. The CDR3 loop spans 16 amino acids. J was trimmed by 1 base and V by 0 bases; bases with no gene match: 6. The germline V gene encodes CDR1 SGHRS and CDR2 YFSETQ. The CDR3 sequence: CASSLAGGAASYEQYF. For the CDR3, the DNA is TGCGCCAGCAGCTTGGCCGGGGGGGCAGCTTCCTACGAGCAGTACTTC.

Concerning this clone itself: The identical CDR3 is also encoded by other nucleotide sequences in the sample. The CDR3 DNA is TGTGCCAGCAGCACCACGACAGGGGGCACTGAAGCTTTCTTT. Translated: CASSTTTGGTEAFF. V and J are TRBV5-4 and TRBJ1-1; 9 bases agree with TRBD1. Germline V gives CDR1 SGHNT, CDR2 YYREEE (reference sequence). The CDR3 length is 14 residues. Trimming cost V 4 bases and J 4 bases; bases outside gene matches: 5. The full variable domain, in which reference TRBV5-4 and TRBJ1-1 provide the parts outside the CDR3, is ETGVTQSPTHLIKTRGQQVTLRCSSQSGHNTVSWYQQALGQGPQFIFQYYREEENGRGNFPPRFSGLQFPNYSSELNVNALELDDSALYLCASSTTTGGTEAFFGQGTRLTVV.

The chain couples TRBV10-3 to TRBJ2-7; perhaps D is TRBD1 or TRBD2 (6 bases each). With 2 bases removed from V and 1 base from J, the gap between germline ends came to 18 bases. The germline gives CDR1 ENHRY, CDR2 SYGVKD. CDR3 length: 17 amino acids. In DNA, the CDR3 is TGTGCCATCAGTGAGCCGAAGAGGGGGGTACATTCCTACGAGCAGTACTTC. This translates into CAISEPKRGVHSYEQYF.

V and J are TRBV18 and TRBJ2-2, with 10 bases that match TRBD2. With 1 base clipped from V and 2 bases from J, the junction kept 7 bases outside the gene matches. The germline V gene encodes CDR1 KGHSH and CDR2 LQKENI. This CDR3 has 18 residues. CDR3 coding DNA: TGTGCCAGCTCACCACTACCCTTAGCGGGAGGTAACACCGGGGAGCTGTTTTTT. It encodes CASSPLPLAGGNTGELFF.

The V gene is TRBV5-1, the J gene TRBJ1-1; D is possibly TRBD1 (6 bases). V shed 0 bases and J shed 4 bases, with 13 bases lying between them. CDR1 and CDR2 (germline): SGHRS, YFSETQ. CDR3 size: 15 residues. This CDR3 reads CASSLAPTGPTEAFF. In DNA form, the CDR3 reads TGCGCCAGCAGCTTGGCCCCGACAGGTCCCACTGAAGCTTTCTTT.

V gene TRBV19 combines with J gene TRBJ1-2; 7 bases agree with TRBD1. CDR1 and CDR2 from the germline V gene are LNHDA and SQIVND (reference sequence). CDR3 length: 14 amino acids. The J segment lost 5 bases and the V segment lost 5 bases, leaving 8 bases of the junction unmatched. In nucleotides, the CDR3 is TGTGCCAGTAGTGAAACGACAGGGAGATATGGCTACACCTTC. Encoded protein: CASSETTGRYGYTF.

This chain links TRBV29-1 with TRBJ1-2, with D possibly matching TRBD1 (5 bases). CDR3 length equals 12 residues. From germline, CDR1 is SQVTM and CDR2 ANQGSEA. Trimming left V 6 bases short and J 8 bases short, with 16 bases between. Here the CDR3 reads CSVGDGRRGYTF. CDR3 coding DNA: TGCAGCGTGGGGGACGGACGGAGAGGCTACACCTTC.

The V call is TRBV27, the J call TRBJ1-2; maybe TRBD1 (6 bases). Trimming cost V 3 bases and J 2 bases, with 10 bases left between them. Germline V gene sequence: CDR1 MNHEY, CDR2 SMNVEV (reference sequence). The CDR3 contains 14 residues. As DNA, the CDR3 is TGTGCCAGCAGTTTGGACAGATCAAACTATGGCTACACCTTC. Translating gives CASSLDRSNYGYTF.

The rearrangement uses TRBV4-1 and TRBJ1-5; 7 positions match TRBD1. V lost 4 bases and J lost 3; bases outside the gene matches: 15. CDR1 is MGHRA, CDR2 YSYEKL, per germline. CDR3 length: 18 amino acids. This CDR3 is CASSRTGVSTQDNQPQHF. In DNA form, the CDR3 reads TGCGCCAGCAGCCGGACAGGAGTTTCAACTCAGGACAATCAGCCCCAGCATTTT.

This rearrangement joins TRBV5-4 to TRBJ2-6, with a tentative D call TRBD2 (5 bases). V lost 1 base, J lost 2 bases, and 13 bases lay in between. The length of the CDR3 is 17 residues. Germline CDR1 SGHNT, CDR2 YYREEE (reference sequence). Here the CDR3 DNA reads TGTGCCAGCAGCTTGAGGTCCCGAGGGCCTGGGGCCAACGTCCTGACTTTC. Translated: CASSLRSRGPGANVLTF. The variable domain in full, completed from reference TRBV5-4 and TRBJ2-6, reads ETGVTQSPTHLIKTRGQQVTLRCSSQSGHNTVSWYQQALGQGPQFIFQYYREEENGRGNFPPRFSGLQFPNYSSELNVNALELDDSALYLCASSLRSRGPGANVLTFGAGSRLTVL.

The J gene is TRBJ2-2, the V gene TRBV28; D tentatively fits TRBD1 or TRBD2 (6 bases each). V lost 5 bases, J lost 7 bases, and 17 bases lay in between. CDR3 size: 15 residues. Germline-derived CDR1 and CDR2 are MDHEN and SYDVKM. The CDR3 DNA is TGTGCCAGCAGTGCGGGGACAAATCTAGTCGGGGAGCTGTTTTTT. It yields the protein CASSAGTNLVGELFF. Filled out from reference TRBV28 and TRBJ2-2, the complete variable domain reads DVKVTQSSRYLVKRTGEKVFLECVQDMDHENMFWYRQDPGLGLRLIYFSYDVKMKEKGDIPEGYSVSREKKERFSLILESASTNQTSMYLCASSAGTNLVGELFFGEGSRLTVL.

Note on this clone: Different DNA sequences within this sample yield the same CDR3. V is TRBV5-4 and J is TRBJ2-5; D is unclear. Germline loops: CDR1 SGHNT, CDR2 YYREEE (reference sequence). V was trimmed by 2 bases and J by 5 bases, leaving 7 bases between them. CDR3 length equals 12 residues. The CDR3 coding sequence is TGTGCCAGCAGCTTAGGCGTGGAGACCCAGTACTTC. Translation: CASSLGVETQYF.

CDR3 bases: TGTGCCTGGACCCCAGGGCACGAGACCCAGTACTTC. This sequence encodes CAWTPGHETQYF. The rearrangement uses TRBV30 and TRBJ2-5, with a tentative D call TRBD1 (5 bases). The CDR3 contains 12 residues. V was cut by 4 bases and J by 5 bases, with 11 bases left in between. Germline lookup yields CDR1 GTSNPN and CDR2 SVGIG (reference sequence).

This clone was seen just once. V usage is TRBV5-4 and J usage is TRBJ2-3; D call uncertain. CDR1 is SGHNT, CDR2 YYREEE, per germline (reference sequence). Trimming shortened V by 3 bases and J by 2 bases, and 10 bases separated the two germline ends. The CDR3 sequence is 14 residues long. The CDR3 here is CASSSAILTDTQYF. The CDR3 nucleotides read TGTGCCAGCAGCTCGGCTATTCTCACAGATACGCAGTATTTT.